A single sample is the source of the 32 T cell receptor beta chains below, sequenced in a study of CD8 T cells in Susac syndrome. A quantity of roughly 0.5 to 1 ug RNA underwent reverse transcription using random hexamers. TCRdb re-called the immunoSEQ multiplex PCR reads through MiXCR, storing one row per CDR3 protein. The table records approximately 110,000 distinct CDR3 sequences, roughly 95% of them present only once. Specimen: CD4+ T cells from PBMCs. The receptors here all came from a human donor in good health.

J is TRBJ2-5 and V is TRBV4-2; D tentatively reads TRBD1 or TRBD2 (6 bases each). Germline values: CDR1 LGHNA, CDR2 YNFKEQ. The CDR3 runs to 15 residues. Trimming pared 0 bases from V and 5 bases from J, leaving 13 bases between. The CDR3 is CASSQDWGAGETQYF. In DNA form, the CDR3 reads TGTGCCAGCAGCCAAGATTGGGGGGCCGGCGAGACCCAGTACTTC.

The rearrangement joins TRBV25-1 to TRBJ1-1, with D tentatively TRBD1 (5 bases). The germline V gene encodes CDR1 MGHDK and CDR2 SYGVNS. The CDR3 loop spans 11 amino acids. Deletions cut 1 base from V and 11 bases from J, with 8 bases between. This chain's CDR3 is CASSESKGAFF. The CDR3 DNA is TGTGCCAGCAGTGAATCAAAGGGGGCTTTCTTT.

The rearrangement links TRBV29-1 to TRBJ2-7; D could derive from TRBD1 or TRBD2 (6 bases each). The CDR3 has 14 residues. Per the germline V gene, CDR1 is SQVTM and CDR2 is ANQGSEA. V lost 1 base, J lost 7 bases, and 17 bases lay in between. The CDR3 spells CSVEGGPGLGEQYF. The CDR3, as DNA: TGCAGCGTTGAAGGGGGGCCGGGACTCGGGGAGCAGTACTTC.

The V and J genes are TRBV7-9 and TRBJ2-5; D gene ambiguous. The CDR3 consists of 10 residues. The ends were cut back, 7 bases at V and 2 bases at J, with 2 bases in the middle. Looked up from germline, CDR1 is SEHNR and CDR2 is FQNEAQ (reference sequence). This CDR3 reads CASTQETQYF. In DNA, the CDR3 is TGTGCCAGCACACAAGAGACCCAGTACTTC.

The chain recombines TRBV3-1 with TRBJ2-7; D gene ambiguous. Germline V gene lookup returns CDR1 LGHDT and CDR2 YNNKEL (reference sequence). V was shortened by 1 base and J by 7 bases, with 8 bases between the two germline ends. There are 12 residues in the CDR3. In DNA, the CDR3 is TGTGCCAGCAGCCAAGGGACCGCGGAGCAGTACTTC. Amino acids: CASSQGTAEQYF.

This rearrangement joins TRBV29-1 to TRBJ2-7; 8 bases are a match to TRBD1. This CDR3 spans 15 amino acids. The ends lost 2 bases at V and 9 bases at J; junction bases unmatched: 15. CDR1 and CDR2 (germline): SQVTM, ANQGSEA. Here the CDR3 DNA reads TGCAGCGTTGAAACGTTACTGGCAGGGGGCGCAGGGCAGTACTTC. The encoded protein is CSVETLLAGGAGQYF.

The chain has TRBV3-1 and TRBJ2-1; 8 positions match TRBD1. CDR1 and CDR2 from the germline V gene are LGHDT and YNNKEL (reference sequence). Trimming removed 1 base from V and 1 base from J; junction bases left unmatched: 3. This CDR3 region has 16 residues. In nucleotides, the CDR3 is TGTGCCAGCAGCCAAGTGCGACAGGGGTCCTACAATGAGCAGTTCTTC. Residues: CASSQVRQGSYNEQFF.

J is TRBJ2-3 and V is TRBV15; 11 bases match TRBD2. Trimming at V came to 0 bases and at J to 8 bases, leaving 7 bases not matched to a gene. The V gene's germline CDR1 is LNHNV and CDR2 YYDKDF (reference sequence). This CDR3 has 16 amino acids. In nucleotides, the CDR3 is TGTGCCACCAGCAGAGATTTACTAGCGGGAGCCAGTACGCAGTATTTT. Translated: CATSRDLLAGASTQYF.

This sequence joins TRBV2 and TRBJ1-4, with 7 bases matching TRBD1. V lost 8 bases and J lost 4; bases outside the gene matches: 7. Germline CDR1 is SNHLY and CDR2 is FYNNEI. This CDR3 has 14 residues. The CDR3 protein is CASGRDSFNEKLFF. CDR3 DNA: TGTGCCAGCGGAAGGGACAGTTTTAATGAAAAACTGTTTTTT.

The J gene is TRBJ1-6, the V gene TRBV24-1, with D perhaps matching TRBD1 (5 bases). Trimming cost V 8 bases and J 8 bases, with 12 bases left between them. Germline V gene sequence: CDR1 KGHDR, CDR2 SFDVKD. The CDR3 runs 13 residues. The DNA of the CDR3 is TGTGCCACCAACCGGGACTCTTATTCACCCCTCCACTTT. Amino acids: CATNRDSYSPLHF.

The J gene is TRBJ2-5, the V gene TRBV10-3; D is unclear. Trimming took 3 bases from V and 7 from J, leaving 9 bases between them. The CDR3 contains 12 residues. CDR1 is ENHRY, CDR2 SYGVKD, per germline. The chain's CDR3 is CAISDVSGTQYF. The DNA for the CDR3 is TGTGCCATCAGTGATGTTTCGGGGACCCAGTACTTC.

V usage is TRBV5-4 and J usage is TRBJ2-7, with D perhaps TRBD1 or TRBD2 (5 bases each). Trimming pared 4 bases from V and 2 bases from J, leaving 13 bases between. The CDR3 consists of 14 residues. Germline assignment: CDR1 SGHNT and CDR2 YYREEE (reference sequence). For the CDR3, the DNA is TGTGCCAGCAGCAACCGGGACGAGACCTACGAGCAGTACTTC. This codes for CASSNRDETYEQYF.

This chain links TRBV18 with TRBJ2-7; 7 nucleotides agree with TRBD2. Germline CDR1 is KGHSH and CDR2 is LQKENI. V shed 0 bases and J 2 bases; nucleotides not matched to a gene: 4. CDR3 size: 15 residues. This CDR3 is CASSPPSSGTYEQYF. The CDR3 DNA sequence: TGTGCCAGCTCACCACCGTCTAGCGGAACCTACGAGCAGTACTTC.

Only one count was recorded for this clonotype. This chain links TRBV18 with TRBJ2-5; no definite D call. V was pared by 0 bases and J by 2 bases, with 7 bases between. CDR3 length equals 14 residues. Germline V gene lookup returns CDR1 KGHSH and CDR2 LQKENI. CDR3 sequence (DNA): TGTGCCAGCTCACCACCGTCCGGGCAAGAGACCCAGTACTTC. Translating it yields CASSPPSGQETQYF.

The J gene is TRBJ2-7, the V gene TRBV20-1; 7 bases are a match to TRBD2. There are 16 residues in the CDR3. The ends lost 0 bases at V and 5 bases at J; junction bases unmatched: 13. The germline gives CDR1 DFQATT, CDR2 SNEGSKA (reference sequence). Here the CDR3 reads CSARDPAGGSGHEQYF. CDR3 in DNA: TGCAGTGCTAGAGATCCGGCCGGCGGGAGCGGCCACGAGCAGTACTTC.

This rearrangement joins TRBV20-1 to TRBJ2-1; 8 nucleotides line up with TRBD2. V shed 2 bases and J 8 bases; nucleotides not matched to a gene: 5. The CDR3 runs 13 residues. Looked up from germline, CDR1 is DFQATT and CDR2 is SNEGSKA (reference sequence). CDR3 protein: CSARPIAGYEQFF. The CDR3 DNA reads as TGCAGTGCTAGACCCATAGCGGGGTATGAGCAGTTCTTC.

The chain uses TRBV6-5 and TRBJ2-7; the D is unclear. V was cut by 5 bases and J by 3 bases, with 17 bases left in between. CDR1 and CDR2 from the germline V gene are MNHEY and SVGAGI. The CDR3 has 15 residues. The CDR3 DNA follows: TGTGCCAGCAGTCTCTTCGCTAATCGCCGCTACGAGCAGTACTTC. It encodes CASSLFANRRYEQYF.

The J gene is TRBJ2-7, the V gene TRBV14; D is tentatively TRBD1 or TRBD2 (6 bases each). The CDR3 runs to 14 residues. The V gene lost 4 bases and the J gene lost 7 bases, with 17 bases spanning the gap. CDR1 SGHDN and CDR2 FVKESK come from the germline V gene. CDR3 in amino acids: CASSLRPGAGEQYF. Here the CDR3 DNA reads TGTGCCAGCAGCCTCCGACCGGGGGCCGGAGAGCAGTACTTC.

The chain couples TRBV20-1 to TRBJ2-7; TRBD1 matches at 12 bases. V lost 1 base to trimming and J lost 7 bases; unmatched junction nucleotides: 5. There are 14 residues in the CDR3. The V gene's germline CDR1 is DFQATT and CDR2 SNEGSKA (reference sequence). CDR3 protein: CSARGDRGLGEQYF. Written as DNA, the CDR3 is TGCAGTGCTAGAGGGGACAGGGGGCTAGGAGAGCAGTACTTC.

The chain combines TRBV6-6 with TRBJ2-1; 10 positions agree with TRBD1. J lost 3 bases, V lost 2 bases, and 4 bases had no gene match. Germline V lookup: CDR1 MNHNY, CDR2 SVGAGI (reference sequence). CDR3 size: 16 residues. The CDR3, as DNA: TGTGCCAGCAGTTACGCCCGGACAGGGGGCTACAATGAGCAGTTCTTC. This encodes CASSYARTGGYNEQFF.

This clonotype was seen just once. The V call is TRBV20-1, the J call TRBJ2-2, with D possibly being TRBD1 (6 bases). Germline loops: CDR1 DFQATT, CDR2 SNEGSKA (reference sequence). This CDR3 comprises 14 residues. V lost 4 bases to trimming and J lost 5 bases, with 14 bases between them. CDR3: CSAKQGAETGELFF. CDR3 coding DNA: TGCAGTGCTAAACAGGGTGCGGAGACCGGGGAGCTGTTTTTT.

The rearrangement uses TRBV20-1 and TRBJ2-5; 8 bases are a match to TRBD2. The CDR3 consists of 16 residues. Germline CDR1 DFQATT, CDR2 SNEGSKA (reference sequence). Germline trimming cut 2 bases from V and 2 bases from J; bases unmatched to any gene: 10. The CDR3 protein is CSARTVAGSAQETQYF. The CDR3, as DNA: TGCAGTGCTAGAACCGTAGCGGGGTCGGCACAAGAGACCCAGTACTTC.

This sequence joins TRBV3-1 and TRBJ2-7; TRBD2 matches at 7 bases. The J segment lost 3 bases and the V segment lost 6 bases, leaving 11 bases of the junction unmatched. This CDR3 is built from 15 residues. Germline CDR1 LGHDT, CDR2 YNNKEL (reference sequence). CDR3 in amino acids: CASRRAAGPFYEQYF. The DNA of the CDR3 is TGTGCCAGCAGGCGGGCAGCGGGGCCCTTCTACGAGCAGTACTTC.

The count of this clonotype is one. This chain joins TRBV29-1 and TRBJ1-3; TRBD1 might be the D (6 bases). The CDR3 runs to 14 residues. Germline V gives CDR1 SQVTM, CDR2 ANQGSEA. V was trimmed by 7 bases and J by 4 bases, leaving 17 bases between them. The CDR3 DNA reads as TGCAGCGCAACCCGGACAGCCTACGGAAACACCATATATTTT. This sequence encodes CSATRTAYGNTIYF.

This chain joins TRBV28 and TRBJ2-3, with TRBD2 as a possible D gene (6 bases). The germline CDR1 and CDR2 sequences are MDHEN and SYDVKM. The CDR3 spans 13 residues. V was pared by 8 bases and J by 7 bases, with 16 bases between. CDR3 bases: TGTGCCAGCTGGGACTCGCTGAGAAATACGCAGTATTTT. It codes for CASWDSLRNTQYF.

Here the CDR3 DNA reads TGTGCCAGCAGCTTTAACAGGGAACAGAACTATGGCTACACCTTC. Translated: CASSFNREQNYGYTF. The genes are TRBV7-9 and TRBJ1-2; possibly TRBD1 for D (6 bases). Trimming took off 3 bases at V and 2 bases at J, with 13 bases between the two ends. This CDR3 spans 15 amino acids. The germline V gene encodes CDR1 SEHNR and CDR2 FQNEAQ (reference sequence).

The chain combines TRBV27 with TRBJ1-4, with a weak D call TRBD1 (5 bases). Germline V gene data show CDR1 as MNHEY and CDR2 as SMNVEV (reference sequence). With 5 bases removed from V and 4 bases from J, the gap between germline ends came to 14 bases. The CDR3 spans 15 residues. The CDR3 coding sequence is TGTGCCAGCAGTCAGAGCTGGGGGGGTAATGAAAAACTGTTTTTT. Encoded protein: CASSQSWGGNEKLFF. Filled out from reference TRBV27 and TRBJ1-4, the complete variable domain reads EAQVTQNPRYLITVTGKKLTVTCSQNMNHEYMSWYRQDPGLGLRQIYYSMNVEVTDKGDVPEGYKVSRKEKRNFPLILESPSPNQTSLYFCASSQSWGGNEKLFFGSGTQLSVL.

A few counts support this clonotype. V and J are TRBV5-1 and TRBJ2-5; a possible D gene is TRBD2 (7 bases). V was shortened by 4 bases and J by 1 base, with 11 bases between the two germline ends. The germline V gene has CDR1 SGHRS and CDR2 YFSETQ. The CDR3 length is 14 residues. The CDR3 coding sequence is TGCGCCAGCAGCCCGGGGGGCCCCCAAGAGACCCAGTACTTC. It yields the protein CASSPGGPQETQYF.

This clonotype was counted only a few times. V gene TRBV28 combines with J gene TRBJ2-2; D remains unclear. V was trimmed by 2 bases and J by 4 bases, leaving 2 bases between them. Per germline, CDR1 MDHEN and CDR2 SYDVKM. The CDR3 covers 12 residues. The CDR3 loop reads CASSLITGELFF. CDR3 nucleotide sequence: TGTGCCAGCAGTTTAATCACCGGGGAGCTGTTTTTT.

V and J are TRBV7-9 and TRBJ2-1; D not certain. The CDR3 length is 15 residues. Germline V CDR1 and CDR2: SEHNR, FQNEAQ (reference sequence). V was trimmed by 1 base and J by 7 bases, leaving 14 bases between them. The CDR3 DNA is TGTGCCAGCAGCTTAGTCGGTCGGCAAGGAAATGAGCAGTTCTTC. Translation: CASSLVGRQGNEQFF.

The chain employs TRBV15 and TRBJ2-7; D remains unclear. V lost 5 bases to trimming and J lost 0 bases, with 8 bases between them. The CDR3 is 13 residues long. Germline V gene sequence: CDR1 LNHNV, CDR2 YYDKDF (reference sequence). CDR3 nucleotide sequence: TGTGCCACCAGCGCATACAGCTCCTACGAGCAGTACTTC. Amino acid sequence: CATSAYSSYEQYF. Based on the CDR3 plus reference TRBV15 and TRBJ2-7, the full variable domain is DAMVIQNPRYQVTQFGKPVTLSCSQTLNHNVMYWYQQKSSQAPKLLFHYYDKDFNNEADTPDNFQSRRPNTSFCFLDIRSPGLGDTAMYLCATSAYSSYEQYFGPGTRLTVT.

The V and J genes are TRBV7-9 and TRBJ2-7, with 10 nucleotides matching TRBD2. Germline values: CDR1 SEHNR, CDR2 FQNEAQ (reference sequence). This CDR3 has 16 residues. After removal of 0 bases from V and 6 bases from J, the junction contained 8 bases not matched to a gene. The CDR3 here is CASSLALTSGSFEQYF. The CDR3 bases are TGTGCCAGCAGCTTAGCGCTGACTAGCGGGTCATTCGAGCAGTACTTC.